The clone carrying this T cell receptor beta chain turned up a few times. Its antigen is undetermined. These data originate in a study of cytomegalovirus exposure and HLA in healthy donors. PCR was performed using 60 Vbeta and 13 Jbeta primers. Method: immunoSEQ multiplex PCR; TCRdb's copy keeps in-frame clones and lacks some. In the table there are around 90,000 clones, 64% of which are singletons. Germline values: CDR1 MNHEY, CDR2 SVGAGI. Germline trimming cut 7 bases from V and 7 bases from J; bases unmatched to any gene: 9. The CDR3 totals 14 residues. Findings and caveats of the study: Earlier analysis yielded a pattern in which most TCR beta V segments were productive about 87% or about 30% of the time. The study put about 180 TCR beta chains on its list as cytomegalovirus-associated.

This chain joins TRBV6-5 and TRBJ1-1, with TRBD1 matching over 10 bases. The receptor comes from a human donor in good health. The sequenced sample consisted of PBMCs. Here the CDR3 reads CASTRDRGDNEAFF. For the CDR3, the DNA is TGTGCCAGCACTAGGGACAGGGGAGATAATGAAGCTTTCTTT.